This T cell receptor beta chain was recovered during a study of blood T cells in healthy people across ages. The CDR3 spans 16 residues. The V segment lost 0 bases and the J segment 3 bases; nucleotides outside the gene matches: 7. Germline V lookup: CDR1 DFQATT, CDR2 SNEGSKA (reference sequence). Study conclusions and caveats: Whereas aged donors had fewer naive CD4+ cells, long-lived donors had more of them and higher diversity.

This clonotype was found a few times. Its antigen is currently unknown. The authors ran a second PCR of 7 to 11 cycles using a sample-barcoded 5' primer and a J-beta primer mix. TCRdb redid the calling of the 5' RACE reads with MiXCR, one entry per CDR3 protein. The repertoire holds 1.5 million or so distinct CDR3 sequences, with 35% to 45% as singletons. Sequenced input: blood. The V call is TRBV20-1, the J call TRBJ2-1; 8 bases align to TRBD2. The source of this sequence is a woman under 30 in good health. CDR3: CSARDLNGRVYNEQFF. DNA of the CDR3: TGCAGTGCTAGAGATTTAAACGGGAGGGTCTACAATGAGCAGTTCTTC.